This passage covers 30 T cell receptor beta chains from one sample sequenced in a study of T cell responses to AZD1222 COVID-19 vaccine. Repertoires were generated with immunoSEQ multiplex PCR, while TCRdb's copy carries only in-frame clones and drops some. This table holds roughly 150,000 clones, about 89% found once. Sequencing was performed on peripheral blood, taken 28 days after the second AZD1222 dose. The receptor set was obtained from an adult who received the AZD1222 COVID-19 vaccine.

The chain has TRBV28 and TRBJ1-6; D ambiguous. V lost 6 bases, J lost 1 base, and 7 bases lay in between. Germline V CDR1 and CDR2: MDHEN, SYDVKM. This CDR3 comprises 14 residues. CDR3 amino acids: CASRPGSYNSPLHF. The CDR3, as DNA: TGTGCCAGCAGACCGGGTTCCTATAATTCACCCCTCCACTTT.

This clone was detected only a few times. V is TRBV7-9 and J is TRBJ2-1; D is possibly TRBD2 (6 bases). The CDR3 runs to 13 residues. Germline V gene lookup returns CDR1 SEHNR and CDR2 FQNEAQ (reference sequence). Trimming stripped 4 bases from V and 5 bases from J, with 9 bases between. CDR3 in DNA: TGTGCCAGCAGCTCCCGACTAGACAATGAGCAGTTCTTC. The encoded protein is CASSSRLDNEQFF.

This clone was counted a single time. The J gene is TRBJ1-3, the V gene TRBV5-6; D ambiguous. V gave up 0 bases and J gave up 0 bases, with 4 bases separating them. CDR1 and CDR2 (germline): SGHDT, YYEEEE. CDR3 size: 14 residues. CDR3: CASSLGTSGNTIYF. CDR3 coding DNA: TGTGCCAGCAGCTTGGGGACCTCTGGAAACACCATATATTTT.

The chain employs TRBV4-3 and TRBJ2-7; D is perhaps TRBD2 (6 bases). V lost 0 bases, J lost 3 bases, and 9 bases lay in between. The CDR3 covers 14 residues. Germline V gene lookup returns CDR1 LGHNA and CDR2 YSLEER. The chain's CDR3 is CASSQDRGSYEQYF. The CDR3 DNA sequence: TGCGCCAGCAGCCAAGATCGGGGGAGCTACGAGCAGTACTTC.

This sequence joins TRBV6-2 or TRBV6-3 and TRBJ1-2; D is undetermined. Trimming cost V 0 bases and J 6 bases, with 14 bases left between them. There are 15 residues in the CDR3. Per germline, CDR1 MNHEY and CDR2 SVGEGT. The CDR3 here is CASSYSGSALDGYTF. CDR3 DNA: TGTGCCAGCAGTTACTCGGGGTCCGCCTTGGATGGCTACACCTTC.

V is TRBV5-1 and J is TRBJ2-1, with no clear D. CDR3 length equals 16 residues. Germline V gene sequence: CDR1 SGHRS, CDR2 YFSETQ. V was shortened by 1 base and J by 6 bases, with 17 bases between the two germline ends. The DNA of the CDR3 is TGCGCCAGCAGCTTGCCATCTATGGCTAGTACCAATGAGCAGTTCTTC. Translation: CASSLPSMASTNEQFF. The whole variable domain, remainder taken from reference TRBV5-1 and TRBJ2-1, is KAGVTQTPRYLIKTRGQQVTLSCSPISGHRSVSWYQQTPGQGLQFLFEYFSETQRNKGNFPGRFSGRQFSNSRSEMNVSTLELGDSALYLCASSLPSMASTNEQFFGPGTRLTVL.

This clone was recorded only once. The CDR3 DNA reads as TGTGCCAGCGGCGCTTTCGGGGAGCTGTTTTTT. Its translation is CASGAFGELFF. The chain joins TRBV12-3 or TRBV12-4 to TRBJ2-2; D is unclear. Trimming removed 8 bases at V and 7 bases at J, with 8 bases between. This CDR3 comprises 11 residues.

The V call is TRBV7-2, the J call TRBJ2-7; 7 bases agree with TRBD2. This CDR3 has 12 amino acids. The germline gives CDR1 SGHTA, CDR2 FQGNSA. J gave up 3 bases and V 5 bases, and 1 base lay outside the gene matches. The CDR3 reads CASSGGDYEQYF. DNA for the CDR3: TGTGCCAGCAGCGGGGGGGACTACGAGCAGTACTTC.

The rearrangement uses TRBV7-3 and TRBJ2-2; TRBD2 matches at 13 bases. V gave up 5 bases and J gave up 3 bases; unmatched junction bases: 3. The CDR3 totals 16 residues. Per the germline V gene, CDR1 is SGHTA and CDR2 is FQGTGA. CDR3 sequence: CASSRLAGGYTGELFF. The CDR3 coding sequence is TGTGCCAGCAGCCGACTAGCGGGGGGCTACACCGGGGAGCTGTTTTTT.

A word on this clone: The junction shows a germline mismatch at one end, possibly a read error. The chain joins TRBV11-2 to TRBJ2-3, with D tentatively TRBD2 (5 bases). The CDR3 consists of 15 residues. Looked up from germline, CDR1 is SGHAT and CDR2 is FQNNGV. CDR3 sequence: CASTLTRQPLDTQYF. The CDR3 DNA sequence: TGTGCCAGCACCTTAACTAGACAACCCTTAGATACGCAGTATTTT.

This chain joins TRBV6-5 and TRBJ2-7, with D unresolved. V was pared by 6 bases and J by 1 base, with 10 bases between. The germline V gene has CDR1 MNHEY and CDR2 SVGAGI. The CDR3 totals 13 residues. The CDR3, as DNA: TGTGCCAGCAGCGTGAGTCTGTCCTACGAGCAGTACTTC. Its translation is CASSVSLSYEQYF.

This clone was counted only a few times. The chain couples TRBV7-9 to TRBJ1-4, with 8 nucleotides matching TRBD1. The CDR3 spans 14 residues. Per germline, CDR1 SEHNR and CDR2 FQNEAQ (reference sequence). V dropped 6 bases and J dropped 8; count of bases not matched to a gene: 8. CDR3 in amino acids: CASRRQGTREKLFF. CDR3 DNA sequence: TGTGCCAGCAGACGACAGGGGACAAGGGAAAAACTGTTTTTT.

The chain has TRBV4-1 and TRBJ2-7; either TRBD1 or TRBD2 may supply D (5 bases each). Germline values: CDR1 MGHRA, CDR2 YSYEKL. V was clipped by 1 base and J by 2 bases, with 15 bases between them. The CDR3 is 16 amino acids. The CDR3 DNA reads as TGCGCCAGCAGCCAAGGCACCGGGACCAACACCTACGAGCAGTACTTC. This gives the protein CASSQGTGTNTYEQYF.

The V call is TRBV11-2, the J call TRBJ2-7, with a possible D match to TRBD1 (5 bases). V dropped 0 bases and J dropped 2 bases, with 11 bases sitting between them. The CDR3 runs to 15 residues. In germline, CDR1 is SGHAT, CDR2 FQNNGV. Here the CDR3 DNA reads TGTGCCAGCAGCTTAGAATGGCAGGGCGCCTACGAGCAGTACTTC. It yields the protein CASSLEWQGAYEQYF.

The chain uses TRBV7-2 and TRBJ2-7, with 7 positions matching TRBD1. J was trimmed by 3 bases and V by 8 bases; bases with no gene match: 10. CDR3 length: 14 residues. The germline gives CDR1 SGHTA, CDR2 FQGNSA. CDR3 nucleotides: TGTGCCAGCGTACTTCCAGGGGGAATCTACGAGCAGTACTTC. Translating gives CASVLPGGIYEQYF.

In DNA, the CDR3 is TGTGCCAGTAGTGCGGGGGGGCTGGTCACTGAAGCTTTCTTT. Protein product: CASSAGGLVTEAFF. The chain links TRBV19 to TRBJ1-1, with D perhaps TRBD1 (6 bases). The CDR3 consists of 14 residues. V lost 5 bases and J 4 bases, leaving 14 bases between the germline ends. CDR1 and CDR2 from the germline V gene are LNHDA and SQIVND (reference sequence).

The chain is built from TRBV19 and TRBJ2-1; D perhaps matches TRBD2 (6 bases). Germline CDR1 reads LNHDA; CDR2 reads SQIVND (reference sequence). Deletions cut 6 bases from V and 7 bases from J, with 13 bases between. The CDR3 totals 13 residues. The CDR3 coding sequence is TGTGCCAGTAGGCGGGACCCTGGGAATGAGCAGTTCTTC. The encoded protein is CASRRDPGNEQFF.

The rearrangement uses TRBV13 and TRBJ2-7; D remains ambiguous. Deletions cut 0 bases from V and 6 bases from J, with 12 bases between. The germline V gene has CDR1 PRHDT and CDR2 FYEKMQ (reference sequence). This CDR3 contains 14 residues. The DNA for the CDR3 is TGTGCCAGCAGCTTAGGGGACCTGGTCGGCGAGCAGTACTTC. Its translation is CASSLGDLVGEQYF.

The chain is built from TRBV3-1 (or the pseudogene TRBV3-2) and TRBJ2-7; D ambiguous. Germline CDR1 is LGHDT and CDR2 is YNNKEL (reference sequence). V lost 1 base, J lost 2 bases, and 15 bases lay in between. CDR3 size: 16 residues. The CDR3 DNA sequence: TGTGCCAGCAGCCAAGGGGAAGTTATTTTTGCCTACGAGCAGTACTTC. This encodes CASSQGEVIFAYEQYF.

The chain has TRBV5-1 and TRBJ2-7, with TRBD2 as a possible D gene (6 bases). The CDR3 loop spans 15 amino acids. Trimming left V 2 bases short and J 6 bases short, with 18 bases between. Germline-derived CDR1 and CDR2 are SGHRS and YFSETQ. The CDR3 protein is CASSLVADGFGEQYF. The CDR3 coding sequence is TGCGCCAGCAGCTTAGTAGCGGACGGTTTCGGCGAGCAGTACTTC.

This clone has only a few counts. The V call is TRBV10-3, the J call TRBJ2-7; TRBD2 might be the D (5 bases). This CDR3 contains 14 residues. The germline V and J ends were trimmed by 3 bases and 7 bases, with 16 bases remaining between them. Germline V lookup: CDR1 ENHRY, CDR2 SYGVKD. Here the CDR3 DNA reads TGTGCCATCAGTGATAATTTCGAGGGCGGGGAGCAGTACTTC. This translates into CAISDNFEGGEQYF.

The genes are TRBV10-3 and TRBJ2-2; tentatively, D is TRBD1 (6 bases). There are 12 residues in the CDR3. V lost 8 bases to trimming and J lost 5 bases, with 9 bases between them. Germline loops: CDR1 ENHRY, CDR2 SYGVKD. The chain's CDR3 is CAISRGTGELFF. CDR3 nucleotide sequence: TGTGCCATCTCTAGGGGGACCGGGGAGCTGTTTTTT.

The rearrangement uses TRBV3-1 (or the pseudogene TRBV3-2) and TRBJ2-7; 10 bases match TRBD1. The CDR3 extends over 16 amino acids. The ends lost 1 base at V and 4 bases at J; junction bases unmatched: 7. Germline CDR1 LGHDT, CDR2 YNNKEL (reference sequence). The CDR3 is CASSQATPGQGYEQYF. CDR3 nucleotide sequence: TGTGCCAGCAGCCAAGCCACACCGGGACAGGGGTACGAGCAGTACTTC.

CDR3 DNA sequence: TGTGCCAGTAGTATAGACAGGGGCCGGATGAACACTGAAGCTTTCTTT. Its translation: CASSIDRGRMNTEAFF. V gene TRBV19 combines with J gene TRBJ1-1; a weak D match, TRBD1 (6 bases). CDR3 size: 16 residues. Germline-derived CDR1 and CDR2 are LNHDA and SQIVND (reference sequence). Trimming stripped 0 bases from V and 0 bases from J, with 11 bases between.

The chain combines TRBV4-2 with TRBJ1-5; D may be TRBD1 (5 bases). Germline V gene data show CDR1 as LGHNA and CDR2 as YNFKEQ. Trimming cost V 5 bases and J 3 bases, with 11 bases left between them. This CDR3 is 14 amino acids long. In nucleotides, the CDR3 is TGTGCCAGCAGCTTAGGGGATAACAATCAGCCCCAGCATTTT. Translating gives CASSLGDNNQPQHF.

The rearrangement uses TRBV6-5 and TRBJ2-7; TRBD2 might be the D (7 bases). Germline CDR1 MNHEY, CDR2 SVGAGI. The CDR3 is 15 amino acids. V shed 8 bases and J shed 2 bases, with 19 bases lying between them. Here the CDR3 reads CASASWGGRTYEQYF. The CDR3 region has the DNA TGTGCCAGCGCAAGTTGGGGGGGGCGGACCTACGAGCAGTACTTC.

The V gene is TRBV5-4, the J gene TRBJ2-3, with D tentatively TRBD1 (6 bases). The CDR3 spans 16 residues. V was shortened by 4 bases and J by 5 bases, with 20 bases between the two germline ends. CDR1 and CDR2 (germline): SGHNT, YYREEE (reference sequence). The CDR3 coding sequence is TGTGCCAGCAGCCGTCCAGAACAGGGTGTCGTAGATACGCAGTATTTT. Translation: CASSRPEQGVVDTQYF.

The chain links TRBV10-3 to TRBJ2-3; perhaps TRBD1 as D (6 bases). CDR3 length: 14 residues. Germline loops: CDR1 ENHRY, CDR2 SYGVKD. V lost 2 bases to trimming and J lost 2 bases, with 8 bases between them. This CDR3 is CAISERTATDTQYF. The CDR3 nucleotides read TGTGCCATCAGTGAGCGGACAGCCACAGATACGCAGTATTTT.

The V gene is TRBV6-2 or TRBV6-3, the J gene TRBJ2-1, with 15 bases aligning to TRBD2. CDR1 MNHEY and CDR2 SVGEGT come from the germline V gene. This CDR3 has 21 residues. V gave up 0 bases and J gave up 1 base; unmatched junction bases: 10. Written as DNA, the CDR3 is TGTGCCAGCAGTTACTCTCCCGGACTAGCGGGGGGGCTAACGTCCTACAATGAGCAGTTCTTC. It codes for CASSYSPGLAGGLTSYNEQFF.

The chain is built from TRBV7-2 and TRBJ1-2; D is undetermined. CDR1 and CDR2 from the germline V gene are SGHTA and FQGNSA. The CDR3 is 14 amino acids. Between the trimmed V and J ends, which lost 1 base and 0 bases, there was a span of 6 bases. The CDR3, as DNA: TGTGCCAGCAGCTTAGGGCAGGCTAACTATGGCTACACCTTC. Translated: CASSLGQANYGYTF.